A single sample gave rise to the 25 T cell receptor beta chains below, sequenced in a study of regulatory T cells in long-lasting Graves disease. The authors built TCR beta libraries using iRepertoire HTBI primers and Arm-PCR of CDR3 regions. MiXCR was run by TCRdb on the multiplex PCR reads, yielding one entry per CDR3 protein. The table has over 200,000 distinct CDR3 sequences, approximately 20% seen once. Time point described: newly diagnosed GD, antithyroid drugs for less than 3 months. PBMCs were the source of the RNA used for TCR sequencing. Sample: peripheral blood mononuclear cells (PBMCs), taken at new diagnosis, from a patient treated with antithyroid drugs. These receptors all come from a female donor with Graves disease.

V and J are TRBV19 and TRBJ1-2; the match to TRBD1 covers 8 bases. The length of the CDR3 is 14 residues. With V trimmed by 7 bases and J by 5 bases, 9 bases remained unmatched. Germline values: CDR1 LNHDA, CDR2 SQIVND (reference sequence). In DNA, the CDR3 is TGTGCCAGTACCACTGGACAGGGAGGGTATGGCTACACCTTC. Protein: CASTTGQGGYGYTF.

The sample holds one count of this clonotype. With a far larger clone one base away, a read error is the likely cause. The CDR3 bases are TGTGCCAGCAGTCTGGACAGAGTGGACACTGAAGCTTTCTTT. As protein: CASSLDRVDTEAFF. The V and J genes are TRBV7-2 and TRBJ1-1; TRBD1 might be the D (6 bases). V was cut by 6 bases and J by 3 bases, with 14 bases left in between. This CDR3 spans 14 amino acids. The germline V gene has CDR1 SGHTA and CDR2 FQGNSA.

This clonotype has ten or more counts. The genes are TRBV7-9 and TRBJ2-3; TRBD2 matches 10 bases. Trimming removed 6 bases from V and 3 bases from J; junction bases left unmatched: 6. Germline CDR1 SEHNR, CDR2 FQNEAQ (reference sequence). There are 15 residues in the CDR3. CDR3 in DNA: TGTGCCAGCAGTCATGGACTAGCGGAAACAGATACGCAGTATTTT. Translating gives CASSHGLAETDTQYF.

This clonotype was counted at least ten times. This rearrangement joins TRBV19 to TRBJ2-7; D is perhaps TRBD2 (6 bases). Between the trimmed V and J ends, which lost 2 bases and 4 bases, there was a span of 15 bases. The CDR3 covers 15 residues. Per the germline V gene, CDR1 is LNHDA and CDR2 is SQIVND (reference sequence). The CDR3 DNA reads TGTGCCAGTAGTATACTTCGGGGGAAGATGTACGAGCAGTACTTC. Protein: CASSILRGKMYEQYF.

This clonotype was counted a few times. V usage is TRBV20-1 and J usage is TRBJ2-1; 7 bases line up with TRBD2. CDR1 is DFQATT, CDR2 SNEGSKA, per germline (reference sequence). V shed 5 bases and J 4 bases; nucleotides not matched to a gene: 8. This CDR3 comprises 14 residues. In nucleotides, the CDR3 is TGCAGTGCTTTGGGACTACGGAATTACAATGAGCAGTTCTTC. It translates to CSALGLRNYNEQFF.

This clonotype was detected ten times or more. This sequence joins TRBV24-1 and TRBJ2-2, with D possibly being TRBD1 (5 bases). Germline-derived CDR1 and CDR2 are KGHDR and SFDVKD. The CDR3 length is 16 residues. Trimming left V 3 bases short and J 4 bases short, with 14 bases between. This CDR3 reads CATSDIPKGFTGELFF. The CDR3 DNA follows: TGTGCCACCAGTGATATTCCGAAGGGGTTCACCGGGGAGCTGTTTTTT.

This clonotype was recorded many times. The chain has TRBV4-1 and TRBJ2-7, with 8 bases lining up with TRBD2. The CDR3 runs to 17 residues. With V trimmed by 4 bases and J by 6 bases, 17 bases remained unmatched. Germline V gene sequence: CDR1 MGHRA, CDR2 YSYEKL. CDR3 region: CASSLTPWREVVSEQYF. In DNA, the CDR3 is TGCGCCAGCAGCCTTACCCCCTGGCGGGAGGTCGTCTCCGAGCAGTACTTC.

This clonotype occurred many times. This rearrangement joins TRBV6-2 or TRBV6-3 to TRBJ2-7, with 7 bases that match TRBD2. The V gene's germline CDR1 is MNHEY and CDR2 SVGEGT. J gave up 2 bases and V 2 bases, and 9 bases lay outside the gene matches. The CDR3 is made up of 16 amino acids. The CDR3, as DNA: TGTGCCAGCAGTTACGAATTGGCTAGCGGAACCTACGAGCAGTACTTC. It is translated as CASSYELASGTYEQYF.

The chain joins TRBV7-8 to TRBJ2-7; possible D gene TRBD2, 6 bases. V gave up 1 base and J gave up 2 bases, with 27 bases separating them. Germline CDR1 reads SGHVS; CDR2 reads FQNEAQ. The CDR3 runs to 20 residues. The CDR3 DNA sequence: TGTGCCAGCAGCTTAGAAGCGGTGGTCGGATTGGAGGGAAGGACCTACGAGCAGTACGTC. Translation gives CASSLEAVVGLEGRTYEQYV.

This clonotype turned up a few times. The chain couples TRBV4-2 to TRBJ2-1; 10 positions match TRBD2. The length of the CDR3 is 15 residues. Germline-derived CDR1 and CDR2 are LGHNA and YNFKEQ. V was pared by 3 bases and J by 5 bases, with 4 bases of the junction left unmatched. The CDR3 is CASSQSGGAHNEQFF. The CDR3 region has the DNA TGTGCCAGCAGCCAGAGCGGGGGGGCCCACAATGAGCAGTTCTTC.

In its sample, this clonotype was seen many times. Here the CDR3 reads CASSLGQPYGYTF. The CDR3, as DNA: TGTGCCAGCAGCTTAGGACAGCCCTATGGCTACACCTTC. The rearrangement joins TRBV7-2 to TRBJ1-2, with a tentative D call TRBD1 (5 bases). The V gene lost 1 base and the J gene lost 4 bases, with 7 bases spanning the gap. Looked up from germline, CDR1 is SGHTA and CDR2 is FQGNSA. CDR3 length equals 13 residues.

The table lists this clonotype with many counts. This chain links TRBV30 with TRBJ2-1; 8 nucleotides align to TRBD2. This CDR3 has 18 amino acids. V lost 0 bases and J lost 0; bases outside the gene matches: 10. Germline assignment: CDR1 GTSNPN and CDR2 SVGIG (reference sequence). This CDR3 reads CAWSVSLAGTYSYNEQFF. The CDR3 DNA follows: TGTGCCTGGAGTGTATCATTAGCGGGGACGTACTCCTACAATGAGCAGTTCTTC.

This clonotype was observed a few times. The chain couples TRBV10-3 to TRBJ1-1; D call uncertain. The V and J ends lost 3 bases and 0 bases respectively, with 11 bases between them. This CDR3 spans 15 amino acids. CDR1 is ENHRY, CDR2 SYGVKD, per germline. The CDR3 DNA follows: TGTGCCATCAGTGAATCGGGGATTATGAACACTGAAGCTTTCTTT. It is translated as CAISESGIMNTEAFF.

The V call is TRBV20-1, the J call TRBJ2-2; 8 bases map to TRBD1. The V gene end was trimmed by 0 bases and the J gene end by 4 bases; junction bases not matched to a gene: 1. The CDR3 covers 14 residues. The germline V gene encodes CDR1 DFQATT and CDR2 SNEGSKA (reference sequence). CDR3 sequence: CSAREDRATGELFF. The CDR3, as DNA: TGCAGTGCTAGAGAGGACAGGGCCACCGGGGAGCTGTTTTTT.

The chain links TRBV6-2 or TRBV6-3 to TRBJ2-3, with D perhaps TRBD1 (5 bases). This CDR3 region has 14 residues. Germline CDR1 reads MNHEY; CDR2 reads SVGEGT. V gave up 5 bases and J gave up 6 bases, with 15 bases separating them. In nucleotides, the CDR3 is TGTGCCAGCAGTGAAAGGGGAAAGACGGATACGCAGTATTTT. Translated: CASSERGKTDTQYF.

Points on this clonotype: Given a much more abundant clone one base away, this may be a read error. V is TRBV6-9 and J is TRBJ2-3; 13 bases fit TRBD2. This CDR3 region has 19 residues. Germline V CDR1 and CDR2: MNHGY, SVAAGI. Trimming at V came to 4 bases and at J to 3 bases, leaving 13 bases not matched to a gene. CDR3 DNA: TGTGCCAGCAGTTTCCCCCACGGGACTAGCGGGACCGGTACAGATACGCAGTATTTT. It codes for CASSFPHGTSGTGTDTQYF.

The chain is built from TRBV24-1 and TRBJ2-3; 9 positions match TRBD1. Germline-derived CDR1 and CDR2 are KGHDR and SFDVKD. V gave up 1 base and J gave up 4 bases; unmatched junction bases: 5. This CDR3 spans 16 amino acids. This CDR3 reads CATSDLGTGMSDTQYF. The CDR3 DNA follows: TGTGCCACCAGTGATTTAGGGACAGGGATGTCAGATACGCAGTATTTT.

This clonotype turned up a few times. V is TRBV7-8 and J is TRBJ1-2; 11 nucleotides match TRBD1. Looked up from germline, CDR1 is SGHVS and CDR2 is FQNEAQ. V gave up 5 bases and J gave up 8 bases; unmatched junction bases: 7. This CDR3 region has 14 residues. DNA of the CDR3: TGTGCCAGCAGCCCACGGACAGGGGGCGGGGGCTACACCTTC. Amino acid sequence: CASSPRTGGGGYTF.

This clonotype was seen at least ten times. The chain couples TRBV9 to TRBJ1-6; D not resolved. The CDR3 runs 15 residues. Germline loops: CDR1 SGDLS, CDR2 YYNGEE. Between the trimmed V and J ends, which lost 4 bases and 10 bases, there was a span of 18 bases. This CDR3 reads CASSPQDASRSPLHF. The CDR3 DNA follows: TGTGCCAGCAGCCCCCAGGACGCAAGTCGATCACCCCTCCACTTT.

This chain's CDR3 is CSARYLPSYEQYF. The CDR3 nucleotides read TGCAGTGCTAGATATTTACCTTCCTACGAGCAGTACTTC. The chain is built from TRBV20-1 and TRBJ2-7; D not resolved. Trimming removed 2 bases at V and 1 base at J, with 9 bases between. The CDR3 contains 13 residues. Germline V gives CDR1 DFQATT, CDR2 SNEGSKA (reference sequence).

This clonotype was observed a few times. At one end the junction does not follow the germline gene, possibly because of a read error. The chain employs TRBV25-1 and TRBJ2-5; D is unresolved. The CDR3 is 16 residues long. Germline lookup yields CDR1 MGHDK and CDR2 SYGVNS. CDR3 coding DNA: TGTGTCAGCAAAGGGTCCCGTCCCGTCCAAAAAGAGACCCAGTACTTC. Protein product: CVSKGSRPVQKETQYF.

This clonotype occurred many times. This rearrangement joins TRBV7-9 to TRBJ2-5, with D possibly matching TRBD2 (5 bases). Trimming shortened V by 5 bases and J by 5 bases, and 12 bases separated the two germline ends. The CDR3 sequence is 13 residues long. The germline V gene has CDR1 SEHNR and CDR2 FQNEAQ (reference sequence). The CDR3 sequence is CASSRGHGETQYF. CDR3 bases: TGTGCCAGCAGCCGGGGTCACGGGGAGACCCAGTACTTC.

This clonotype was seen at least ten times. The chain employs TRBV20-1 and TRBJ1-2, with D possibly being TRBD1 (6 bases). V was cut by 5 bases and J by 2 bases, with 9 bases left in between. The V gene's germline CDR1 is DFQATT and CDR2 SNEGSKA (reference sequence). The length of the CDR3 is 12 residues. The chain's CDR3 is CSAVDSNYGYTF. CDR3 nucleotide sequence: TGCAGTGCTGTGGACAGCAACTATGGCTACACCTTC.

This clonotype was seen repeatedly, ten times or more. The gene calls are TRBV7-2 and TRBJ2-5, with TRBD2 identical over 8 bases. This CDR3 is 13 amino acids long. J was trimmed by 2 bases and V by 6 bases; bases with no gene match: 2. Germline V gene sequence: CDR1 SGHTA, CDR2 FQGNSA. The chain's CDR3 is CASRVAGQETQYF. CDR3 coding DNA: TGTGCCAGCAGAGTAGCGGGACAAGAGACCCAGTACTTC.

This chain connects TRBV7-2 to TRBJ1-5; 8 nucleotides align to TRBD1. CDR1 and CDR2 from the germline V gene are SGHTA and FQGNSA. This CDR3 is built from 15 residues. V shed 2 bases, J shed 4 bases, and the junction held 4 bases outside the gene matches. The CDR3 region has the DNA TGTGCCAGCAGCTTACACCAGGGGGCTAATCAGCCCCAGCATTTT. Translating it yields CASSLHQGANQPQHF.